This T cell receptor (beta chain) comes out of a study of T cell responses to AZD1222 COVID-19 vaccine. General study results and limits: Repertoire samples came only from after the peak T cell response. At study baseline, merely several AZD1222 recipients were seropositive.

TCRdb keeps only in-frame clones here, not all; method: immunoSEQ multiplex PCR. The sample has around 180,000 clones; 90% are singletons. As regards this clone: Its antigen remains unknown.

The CDR3 loop spans 17 amino acids. V shed 3 bases and J 2 bases; nucleotides not matched to a gene: 10. The germline V gene encodes CDR1 SGHRS and CDR2 YFSETQ. The V call is TRBV5-1, the J call TRBJ2-1; 8 bases line up with TRBD1. The specimen comprised peripheral blood, sampled on day 0 of AZD1222 vaccination. The clonotype comes from an adult in good health. The CDR3 DNA follows: TGCGCCAGCAGCTCCCAACCGGGACAGGCCCCCTACAATGAGCAGTTCTTC. The encoded protein is CASSSQPGQAPYNEQFF.